The sequence of this T cell receptor (beta chain) was determined in a study of cytomegalovirus exposure and HLA in healthy donors. PCR used 60 Vbeta primers and 13 Jbeta primers. The assay was immunoSEQ multiplex PCR, and TCRdb's table has in-frame clones only and misses some. The sample has approximately 120,000 clones. Germline V gene sequence: CDR1 SGHVS, CDR2 FNYEAQ. The length of the CDR3 is 16 residues. V shed 5 bases and J 0 bases; nucleotides not matched to a gene: 10. The receptor was isolated from a woman aged 55-75 years in good health and CMV-seronegative. The chain joins TRBV7-6 to TRBJ2-7, with 7 bases that match TRBD2. The sample taken for sequencing was PBMCs. The CDR3 protein is CASSARSGTVSYEQYF. The CDR3 DNA sequence: TGTGCCAGCAGCGCGAGGAGCGGGACCGTCTCCTACGAGCAGTACTTC. Using reference TRBV7-6 and TRBJ2-7 for the parts outside the CDR3, the full variable domain is GAGVSQSPRYKVTKRGQDVALRCDPISGHVSLYWYRQALGQGPEFLTYFNYEAQQDKSGLPNDRFSAERPEGSISTLTIQRTEQRDSAMYRCASSARSGTVSYEQYFGPGTRLTVT.